A selection of T cell receptor beta chains follows, all from one sample in a study of blood T cell repertoires in COVID-19. The method was immunoSEQ multiplex PCR; TCRdb's version includes in-frame clones alone and lacks a portion of them. The table has around 130,000 clones, around 78% seen once; the top ten hold 10% to 11%. The material sequenced was peripheral blood. These receptor sequences come from a human donor in a cohort sampled during active COVID-19. Each CDR3 is given with its conserved first and last residue. Fields, in order: J gene, D gene, clone size, V gene, CDR3 protein, CDR3 DNA. D genes are given only for firm matches. Clone size, where shown, is once, few, many, or a class for clones that have expanded.

J gene: TRBJ2-7
D gene: TRBD2
clone size: NA
V gene: TRBV28
CDR3 protein: CASSPWGGAYEQYF
CDR3 DNA: TGTGCCAGCAGTCCGTGGGGGGGGGCCTACGAGCAGTACTTC

J gene: TRBJ2-1
D gene: TRBD1
clone size: NA
V gene: TRBV24-1
CDR3 protein: CATSDRTGAKQEQFF
CDR3 DNA: TGTGCCACCAGTGATAGGACAGGGGCGAAGCAAGAGCAGTTCTTC

J gene: TRBJ1-2
D gene: TRBD1
clone size: NA
V gene: TRBV7-9
CDR3 protein: CASSPRQGPTSNYGYTF
CDR3 DNA: TGTGCCAGCAGCCCCCGACAGGGCCCTACCTCCAACTATGGCTACACCTTC

J gene: TRBJ1-1
D gene: NA
clone size: few
V gene: TRBV6-5
CDR3 protein: CASSYEGGMNTEAFF
CDR3 DNA: TGTGCCAGCAGTTACGAAGGAGGGATGAACACTGAAGCTTTCTTT

J gene: TRBJ1-4
D gene: NA
clone size: NA
V gene: TRBV11-2
CDR3 protein: CASARSRQSAEKLFF
CDR3 DNA: TGTGCCAGCGCTAGGTCTCGACAGTCTGCTGAAAAACTGTTTTTT

J gene: TRBJ1-2
D gene: TRBD1
clone size: many
V gene: TRBV6-5
CDR3 protein: CASREGQGSWYGYTF
CDR3 DNA: TGTGCCAGCAGGGAGGGACAGGGCAGTTGGTATGGCTACACCTTC

J gene: TRBJ2-6
D gene: TRBD2
clone size: NA
V gene: TRBV7-8
CDR3 protein: CASSQRGGSSGANVLTF
CDR3 DNA: TGTGCCAGCAGCCAAAGGGGAGGGAGCTCTGGGGCCAACGTCCTGACTTTC

J gene: TRBJ1-2
D gene: TRBD1
clone size: once
V gene: TRBV29-1
CDR3 protein: CSVEDPPGQKNYGYTF
CDR3 DNA: TGCAGCGTTGAAGATCCACCGGGACAGAAGAACTATGGCTACACCTTC

J gene: TRBJ1-2
D gene: TRBD1
clone size: once
V gene: TRBV30
CDR3 protein: CAWSGQGGGYTF
CDR3 DNA: TGTGCCTGGAGTGGACAGGGCGGAGGCTACACCTTC

J gene: TRBJ1-2
D gene: NA
clone size: NA
V gene: TRBV13
CDR3 protein: CASTSGRNGYTF
CDR3 DNA: TGTGCCAGCACTTCCGGTAGAAATGGCTACACCTTC

J gene: TRBJ2-7
D gene: TRBD2
clone size: NA
V gene: TRBV6-1
CDR3 protein: CASSEEASGDVFSYEQYF
CDR3 DNA: TGTGCCAGCAGTGAAGAAGCTAGCGGGGACGTCTTCTCCTACGAGCAGTACTTC

J gene: TRBJ2-7
D gene: NA
clone size: NA
V gene: TRBV28
CDR3 protein: CASSSSGDSLAYEQYF
CDR3 DNA: TGTGCCAGCAGTTCCTCGGGGGACAGCCTGGCCTACGAGCAGTACTTC

J gene: TRBJ1-4
D gene: TRBD1
clone size: NA
V gene: TRBV19
CDR3 protein: CASSAGTGGVDEKLFF
CDR3 DNA: TGTGCCAGTAGCGCAGGGACAGGGGGAGTGGATGAAAAACTGTTTTTT

J gene: TRBJ2-1
D gene: TRBD1
clone size: NA
V gene: TRBV4-1
CDR3 protein: CASSLAGTGRNEQFF
CDR3 DNA: TGCGCCAGCAGCCTCGCCGGGACAGGGCGGAATGAGCAGTTCTTC

J gene: TRBJ2-7
D gene: TRBD1
clone size: NA
V gene: TRBV29-1
CDR3 protein: CSARTGQEGEQYF
CDR3 DNA: TGCAGCGCCCGAACAGGACAGGAAGGCGAGCAGTACTTC